This T cell receptor beta chain was captured by sequencing in a study of T cells in Graves' hyperthyroidism and ophthalmopathy. Using RNA transcripts as the source, TCR beta CDR3 regions were amplified. Researchers ran a first-round RT-PCR on the TCR CDR3 using the HTBI primer set. TCRdb ran MiXCR on the multiplex PCR reads and lists one entry per CDR3 protein. The table has some 600,000 distinct CDR3 sequences, approximately 13% seen once. Among the patients, aged 18 to 65, hyperthyroidism was newly diagnosed and had lasted under 2 months. Exclusion of patients followed from uncontrolled infection, other autoimmune disease, pregnancy or lactation. V gave up 7 bases and J gave up 6 bases, with 15 bases separating them. This CDR3 has 13 residues. Germline assignment: CDR1 MNHEY and CDR2 SVGEGT.

This receptor was taken from a woman aged 30 to 39 with Graves' hyperthyroidism that later progressed to Graves' ophthalmopathy. This chain joins TRBV6-2 or TRBV6-3 and TRBJ1-1, with no clear D. Sequencing was carried out using blood. The CDR3 sequence is CASMDPIRPEAFF. In DNA, the CDR3 is TGTGCCAGCATGGACCCCATCCGACCTGAAGCTTTCTTT.